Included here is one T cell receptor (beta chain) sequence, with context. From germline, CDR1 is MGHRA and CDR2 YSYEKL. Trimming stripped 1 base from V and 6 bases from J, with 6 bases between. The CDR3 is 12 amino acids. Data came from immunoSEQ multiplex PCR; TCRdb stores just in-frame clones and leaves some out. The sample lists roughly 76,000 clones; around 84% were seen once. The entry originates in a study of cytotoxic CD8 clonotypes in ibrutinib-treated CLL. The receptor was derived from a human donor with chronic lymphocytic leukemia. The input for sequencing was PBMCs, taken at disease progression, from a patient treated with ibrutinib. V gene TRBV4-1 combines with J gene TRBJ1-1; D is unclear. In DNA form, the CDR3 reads TGCGCCAGCAGCCAAGGGATCGCTGAAGCTTTCTTT. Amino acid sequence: CASSQGIAEAFF.